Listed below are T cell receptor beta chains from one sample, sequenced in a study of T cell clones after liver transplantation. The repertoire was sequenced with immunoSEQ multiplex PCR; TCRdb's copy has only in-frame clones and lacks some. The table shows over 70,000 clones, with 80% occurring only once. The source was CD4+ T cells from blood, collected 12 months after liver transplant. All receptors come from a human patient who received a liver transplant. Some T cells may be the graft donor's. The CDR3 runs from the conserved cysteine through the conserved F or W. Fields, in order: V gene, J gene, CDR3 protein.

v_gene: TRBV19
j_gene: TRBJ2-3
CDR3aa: CASRQTGWGADTQYF

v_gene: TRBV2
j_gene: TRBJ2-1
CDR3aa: CASSTGTSGWGSYNEQFF

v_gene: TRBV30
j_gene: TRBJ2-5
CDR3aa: CAWSVGETQYF

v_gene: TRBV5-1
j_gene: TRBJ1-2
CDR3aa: CASSLAGQESYTF

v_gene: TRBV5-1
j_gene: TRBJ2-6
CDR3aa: CASGTGLSSGANVLTF

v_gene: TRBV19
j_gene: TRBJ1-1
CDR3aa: CASSIRNTEAFF

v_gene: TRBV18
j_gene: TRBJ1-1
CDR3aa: CASAIGTGGASVSEAFF

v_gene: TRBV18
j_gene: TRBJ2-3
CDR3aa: CASTGQNTDTQYF

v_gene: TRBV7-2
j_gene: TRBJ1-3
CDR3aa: CASSLMARGLNTIYF

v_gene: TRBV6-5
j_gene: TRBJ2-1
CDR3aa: CASRSPGLTHEQFF

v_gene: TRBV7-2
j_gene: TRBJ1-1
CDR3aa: CASTPQGWTEAFF

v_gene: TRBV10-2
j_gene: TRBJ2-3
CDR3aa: CASPPTSGGFTDTQYF

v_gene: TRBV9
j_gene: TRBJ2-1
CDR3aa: CASSVGRALNEQFF

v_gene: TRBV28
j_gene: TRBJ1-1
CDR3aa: CASRGTGRGPEAFF

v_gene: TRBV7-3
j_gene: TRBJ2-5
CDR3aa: CASSLSGAAGGETQYF

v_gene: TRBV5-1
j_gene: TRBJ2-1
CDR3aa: CANSLVPAGDNEQFF

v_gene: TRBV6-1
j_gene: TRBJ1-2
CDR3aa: CASSGRGVGYTF

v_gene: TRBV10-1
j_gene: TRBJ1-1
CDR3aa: CASSATGHTEAFF

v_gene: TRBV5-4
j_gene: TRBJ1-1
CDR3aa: CASSLGPSTEAFF

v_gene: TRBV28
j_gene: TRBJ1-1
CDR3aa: CASNQFPEAFF

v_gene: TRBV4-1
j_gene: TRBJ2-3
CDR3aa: CASSTNVKGSDTQYF

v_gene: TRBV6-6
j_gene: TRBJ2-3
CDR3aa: CASSYLGGIGPDTQYF

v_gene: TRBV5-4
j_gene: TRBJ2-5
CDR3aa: CASSLTAGVGETQYF

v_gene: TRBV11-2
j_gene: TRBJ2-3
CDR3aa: CASRGIRSGSRNGQYF

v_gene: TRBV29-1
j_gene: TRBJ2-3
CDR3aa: CSVVGGRRDTQYF

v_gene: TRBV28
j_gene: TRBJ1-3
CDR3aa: CASSSTGSGNTIYF

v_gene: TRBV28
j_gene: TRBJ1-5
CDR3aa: CASSLNRDQPQHF

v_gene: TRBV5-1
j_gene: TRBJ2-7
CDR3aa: CASSLGDNLIYYEQYF

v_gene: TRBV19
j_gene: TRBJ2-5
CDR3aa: CASSMRGTSGRGETQYF

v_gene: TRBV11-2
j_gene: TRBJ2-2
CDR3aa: CASGWTSGVYGELFF

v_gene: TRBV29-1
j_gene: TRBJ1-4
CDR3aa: CSVALGNEKLFF

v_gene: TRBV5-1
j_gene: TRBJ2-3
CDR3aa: CASSFGTSGSSPDTQYF

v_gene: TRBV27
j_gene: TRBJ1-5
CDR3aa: CASTDRGLSNQPQHF

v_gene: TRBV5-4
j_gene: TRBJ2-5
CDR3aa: CASSRDGPAETQYF

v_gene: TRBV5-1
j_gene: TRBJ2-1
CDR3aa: CASSPGRPGGEQFF

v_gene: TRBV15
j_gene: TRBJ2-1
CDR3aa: CATSNQKAHEQFF

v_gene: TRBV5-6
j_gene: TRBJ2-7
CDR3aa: CASSWGTDNYEQYF

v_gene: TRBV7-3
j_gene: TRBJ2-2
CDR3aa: CASSLNSVGTGELFF

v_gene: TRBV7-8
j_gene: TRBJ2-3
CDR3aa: CASSPSGALAGFTDTQYF

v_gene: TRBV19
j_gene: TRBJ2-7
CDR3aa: CASSTQGLAGDEQYF

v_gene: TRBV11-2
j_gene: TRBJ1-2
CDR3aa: CASSPPTANYGYTF

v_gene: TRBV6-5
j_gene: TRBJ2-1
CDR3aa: CASTDRADLYNEQFF